This TCR beta chain stems from a study of shared clonotypes between healthy human individuals. General study findings and limits: Even with large depth, rarefaction showed that sorted-subset sequencing was incomplete.

The assay was immunoSEQ multiplex PCR, and TCRdb's table has in-frame clones only and misses some. The sample includes 550,000 to 700,000 clones, around four fifths seen only once; the top ten take roughly 1.9%. In the case of this clone: The target antigen is unknown. The sample has other DNA sequences that encode this CDR3 too.

The CDR3 is made up of 13 amino acids. The trim removed 0 bases at V and 7 bases at J, leaving 0 bases unmatched. Germline CDR1 reads WNHNN; CDR2 reads SYGVQD (reference sequence). The chain employs TRBV10-1 and TRBJ1-5; 7 bases align to TRBD1. Sequencing input: memory CD4+ T cells sorted from blood. Subset specified: CD45RA-negative fraction. This clonotype originated in a woman in her thirties in good health. As DNA, the CDR3 is TGCGCCAGCAGTGAGTCAGGGGGCCAGCCCCAGCATTTT. Residues: CASSESGGQPQHF.